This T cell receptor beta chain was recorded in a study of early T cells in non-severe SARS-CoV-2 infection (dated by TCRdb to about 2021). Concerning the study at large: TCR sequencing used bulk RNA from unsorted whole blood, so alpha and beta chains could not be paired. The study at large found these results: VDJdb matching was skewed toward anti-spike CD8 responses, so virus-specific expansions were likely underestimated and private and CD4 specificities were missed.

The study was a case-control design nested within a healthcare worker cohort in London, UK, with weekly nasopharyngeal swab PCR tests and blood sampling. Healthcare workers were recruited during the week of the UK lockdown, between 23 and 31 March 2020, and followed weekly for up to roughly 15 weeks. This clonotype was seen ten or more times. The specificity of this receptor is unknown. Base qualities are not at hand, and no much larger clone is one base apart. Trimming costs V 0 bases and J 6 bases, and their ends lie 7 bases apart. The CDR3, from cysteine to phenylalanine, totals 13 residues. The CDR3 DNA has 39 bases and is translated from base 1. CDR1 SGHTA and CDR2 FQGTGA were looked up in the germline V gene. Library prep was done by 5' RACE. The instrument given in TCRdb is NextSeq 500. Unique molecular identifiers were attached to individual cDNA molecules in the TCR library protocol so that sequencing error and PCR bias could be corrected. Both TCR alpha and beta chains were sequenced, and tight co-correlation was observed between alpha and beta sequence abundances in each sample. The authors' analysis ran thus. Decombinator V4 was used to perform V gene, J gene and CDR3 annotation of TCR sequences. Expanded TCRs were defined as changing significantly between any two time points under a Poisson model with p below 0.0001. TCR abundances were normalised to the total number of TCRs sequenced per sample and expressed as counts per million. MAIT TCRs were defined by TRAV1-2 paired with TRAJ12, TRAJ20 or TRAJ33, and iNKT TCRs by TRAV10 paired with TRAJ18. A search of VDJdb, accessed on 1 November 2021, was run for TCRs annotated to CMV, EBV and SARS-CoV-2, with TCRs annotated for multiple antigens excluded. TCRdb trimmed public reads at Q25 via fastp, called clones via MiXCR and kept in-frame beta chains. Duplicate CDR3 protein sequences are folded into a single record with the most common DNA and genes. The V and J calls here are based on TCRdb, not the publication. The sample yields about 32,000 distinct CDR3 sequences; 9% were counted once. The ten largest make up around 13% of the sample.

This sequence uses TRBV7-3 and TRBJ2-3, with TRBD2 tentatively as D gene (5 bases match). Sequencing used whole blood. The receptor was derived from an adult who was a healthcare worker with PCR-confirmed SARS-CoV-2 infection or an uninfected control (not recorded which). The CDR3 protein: CASSLTSVDTQYF. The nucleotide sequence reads TGTGCCAGCAGCTTAACTAGCGTTGATACGCAGTATTTT.